This T cell receptor (beta chain) was documented in a study of T cell responses to AZD1222 COVID-19 vaccine. The study, taken as a whole, reports: Only six or seven AZD1222 recipients tested seropositive at baseline. Recipients of two AZD1222 doses showed rising Spike-specific TCR breadth and depth.

Clones were read by immunoSEQ multiplex PCR, and TCRdb kept only the in-frame ones, dropping some. The sample includes tens of thousands of clones, roughly 90% seen only once; the top ten take over 4.5%. Concerning this clone: Its antigen is undetermined.

The sequence was obtained from an adult in good health. Sequenced material: peripheral blood, taken on day 0 of AZD1222 vaccination.

DNA of the CDR3: TGCGCCAGCAGCTTGGATGGGACAGGGCCCGTCTATGGCTACACCTTC. Its protein is CASSLDGTGPVYGYTF. The rearrangement links TRBV5-1 to TRBJ1-2, with 9 bases lining up with TRBD1. Unmatched junction bases numbered 7, after V lost 0 bases and J lost 4 bases. CDR1 and CDR2 from the germline V gene are SGHRS and YFSETQ. This CDR3 has 16 amino acids.